This TCR beta chain stems from a study of T cell clones after liver transplantation. Study details: Subjects received no induction therapy and standard immunosuppression until randomization at 12-24 months post-transplant.

Study-level results: Rather than being deleted, graft donor-reactive T cells may have moved into the graft.

The germline V gene encodes CDR1 GTSNPN and CDR2 SVGIG (reference sequence). The CDR3 length is 14 residues. The junction had 6 bases not matched to a gene; V was cut back by 5 bases and J by 6 bases. Note on this clone: The antigen remains unidentified.

Some clones are missing from TCRdb's copy, which holds only in-frame ones; the method was immunoSEQ multiplex PCR. This table holds around 43,000 clones, 86% found once. The receptor comes from a human patient who received a liver transplant. Among the T cells, some may be from the graft donor. The sample in question was CD4+ T cells from blood, obtained 24 months after liver transplant. The chain employs TRBV30 and TRBJ1-3; 11 nucleotides agree with TRBD1. The CDR3 here is CAWGPGQGVNTIYF. The CDR3 DNA reads as TGTGCCTGGGGGCCGGGACAGGGGGTAAACACCATATATTTT.